This passage covers 4 T cell receptor beta chains from one sample sequenced in a study of shared clonotypes between healthy human individuals (dated by TCRdb to the early 2020s). Preparation of the library involved the immunoSEQ multiplex PCR assay. TCRdb retrieved this table from immuneACCESS and kept in-frame rearrangements only. Not all clones are present; in checked studies, unresolved V genes account for under half, and no reason is known for the remainder. The sample records millions of clones, over 90% of which are singletons. The ten largest clones capture under 0.45% of the sample. What was sequenced was naive CD4+ T cells from PBMCs. Taken with the paper, the label for cell subset or site translates to: CD45RA+ positively selected. These receptors all come from a man in his late teens or twenties in good health. Some clones in this sample may be carry-over from other donors' samples.

Of note for this clone: Other DNA sequences in this specimen translate into the identical CDR3. This chain connects TRBV5-1 to TRBJ1-3; the D gene is possibly TRBD1 (5 bases). Trimming shortened V by 0 bases and J by 2 bases, and 6 bases separated the two germline ends. Germline-derived CDR1 and CDR2 are SGHRS and YFSETQ. This CDR3 is built from 14 residues. The CDR3 DNA reads TGCGCCAGCAGCTTGGGGGACCCTGGAAACACCATATATTTT. This sequence encodes CASSLGDPGNTIYF.

The chain couples TRBV20-1 to TRBJ2-7; TRBD2 aligns across 7 bases. CDR1 is DFQATT and CDR2 is SNEGSKA in the germline V gene (reference sequence). CDR3 size: 11 residues. V was pared by 7 bases and J by 4 bases, with 4 bases of the junction left unmatched. CDR3 nucleotides: TGCAGTGGGGGGAGGGAATACGAGCAGTACTTC. Translated, it gives CSGGREYEQYF.

This clone was found once. This chain links TRBV6-1 with TRBJ2-3; 10 bases are a match to TRBD1. The CDR3 consists of 15 residues. V was clipped by 4 bases and J by 3 bases; unmatched bases: 4. Germline CDR1 MNHNS, CDR2 SASEGT. CDR3 sequence (DNA): TGTGCCAGCAGTGCGGGGGGACAGGGGACAGATACGCAGTATTTT. Amino acids: CASSAGGQGTDTQYF.

The V gene is TRBV18, the J gene TRBJ2-5; D is tentatively TRBD1 or TRBD2 (6 bases each). Germline V gene sequence: CDR1 KGHSH, CDR2 LQKENI. The CDR3 totals 15 residues. Deletions cut 3 bases from V and 1 base from J, with 12 bases between. The CDR3 here is CASSPNTGAQETQYF. CDR3 coding DNA: TGTGCCAGCTCACCCAACACGGGGGCCCAAGAGACCCAGTACTTC.